This T cell receptor beta chain was identified in a study of shared clonotypes between healthy human individuals (TCRdb year 2020). Notes on the research overall: The cohort included three men and a couple of women between 18 and 49 years of age. Each donor's leukapheresis produced roughly between roughly 0.85 and 9.5 billion PBMCs. For each donor, CD4 naive and CD4 memory were each run on three plates, CD8 naive on two plates, and CD8 memory on one plate. Libraries were prepared and TCR repertoires were sequenced by different laboratories using diverse techniques, in order to increase sequencing depth and limit assay-specific biases. To estimate repertoire size and how much clonotype sharing occurs between individuals, the study deeply sequenced the blood TCR repertoires of five healthy adults. Results the study describes overall, beyond this receptor: Pairwise subsampling led to the expectation that sequencing depth would affect the degree of clonotype sharing among donors. Incomplete sequencing was indicated by rarefaction of sorted-subset datasets, despite the large sequencing depth. Larger estimated clonotype richness was generally found for naive subsets than for memory subsets. Because the study included a small number of donors, the genetic and exposure-history diversity represented was limited. Compared with non-shared clonotypes, the clonotypes found in all four sorted-subset donors had higher generation probabilities. Sampling was restricted to blood, and TCR repertoires in tissues likely differ from the TCR repertoires found in blood. When a handful of donors were compared, the shared fraction of clonotypes was around 5% for naive CD4, approximately 3.3% for naive CD8, about 2.4% for memory CD4, and less than 0.45% for memory CD8.

A remark on this clone: Its antigen is currently not known. One base away there is no much larger clone; base qualities are not given.

TCR CDR3 regions were amplified from genomic DNA by multiplex PCR using the deep immunoSEQ assay. Extracted genomic DNA from each cell subset was spread evenly across all wells of several immunoSEQ 96-well plates, with each plate serving as a replicate. For sorted subsets, 200 to 250 ng of genomic DNA, equivalent to some 30,000 T cell genomes, went into each replicate PCR. Purified libraries were measured with a Qubit 3.0 fluorometer, size-checked on a Bioanalyzer 2100, and measured again with the KAPA Library Quantification kit. Every immunoSEQ 96-well plate was sequenced on a dedicated single-read 150-cycle Illumina NextSeq 550 flow cell. From the authors' description of their analysis: The immunoSEQ output contained only junctional sequences without quality scores, so filtering could not match that applied to full-length reads. To assign V/J genes and CDR3, sequences were annotated using PyIR, a Python wrapper for IgBLAST v1.9, with IMGT germline references. Any read was removed if the V/J assignment was weak (E-value above 1e-6), the CDR3 was missing, or the read contained stop codons, out-of-frame junctions, or ambiguous translated residues. A V3J clonotype was defined by an identical inferred V gene, J gene, and CDR3 amino acid sequence. To compute the percentage overlap between repertoires, the number of shared unique clonotypes was divided by the size of the smaller repertoire. Repertoire richness was assessed with RTK rarefaction, the Chao1 estimator, and Recon v2.1 estimates of unobserved clonotypes. Generation probabilities were computed with OLGA for all TCRbeta clonotypes obtained by the gDNA method from several donors. TCRdb carries this immuneACCESS record with in-frame sequences only. Its versions omit some clonotypes, under half of them owing to an unresolved V gene in the studies checked, with the rest unexplained. That table furnishes V, J and clone size, whereas the DNA furnished D and trimming. This sample has under 2.5 million clones in its table, and around 92% of those were observed once. The ten largest clonotypes hold approximately 0.4% of the sample.

V trim: 4 bases; J trim: 3 bases; unmatched bases: 3. Taken from the germline V gene, the CDR1 and CDR2 loops are KGHSH and LQKENI. The CDR3 starts with the cysteine, ends with the phenylalanine, and has 15 residues. The entry retains the CDR3 DNA only, 45 bases that are in frame from base 1. Healthy HIV-negative adults with no recently reported acute infections or vaccinations were included as donors. Every donor was a Caucasian adult residing in Nashville, Tennessee, USA. CD4+ T cells were enriched by magnetic negative selection; naive cells were then positively selected on CD45RA, and the negative fraction formed the memory subset. Blood was obtained by leukapheresis, after which PBMCs were separated by Ficoll-Histopaque density gradient centrifugation and cryopreserved in liquid nitrogen vapor phase. Analytical flow cytometry was used to check the purity and quantity of each magnetically sorted T cell population. Genomic DNA was isolated from every sorted fraction and measured by UV absorbance on a Nanodrop 2000c.

The sequencing input was naive CD4+ T cells from PBMCs. Explained via the paper, the cell subset or site label denotes: CD45RA+ positively selected. This sequence uses TRBV18 and TRBJ2-1; the central 10 bases match TRBD1. This sequence originates from a man between 18 and 29 years old in good health. Some clones in this sample may be carry-over from other donors' samples. Read as DNA, the sequence is TGTGCCAGCTCACAGGGACAGGGGCGCTACAATGAGCAGTTCTTC. This translates into CASSQGQGRYNEQFF.